The source of this TCR beta chain is a study of T cells in Graves' hyperthyroidism and ophthalmopathy. Overall study results and limits: Blood also held most thyroid clonotypes expanded beyond 0.001. In simple terms, a model built on 13 V-J features told ophthalmopathy apart from stable hyperthyroidism.

In this sample, this clonotype turned up a few times. Its target is unknown. The V gene's germline CDR1 is LGHNA and CDR2 YNFKEQ. The junction had 7 bases not matched to a gene; V was cut back by 1 base and J by 3 bases. CDR3 length equals 18 residues. RNA transcripts were the template for amplifying TCR beta CDR3 regions. TCR CDR3 underwent first-round RT-PCR with the HTBI primer set. TCRdb processed the multiplex PCR reads anew with MiXCR; each CDR3 protein has one entry. The repertoire holds around 690,000 distinct CDR3 sequences, with approximately 15% as singletons. Input material: blood. The rearrangement joins TRBV4-2 to TRBJ2-1; 12 nucleotides align to TRBD2. The receptor comes from a man aged 45-65 years with Graves' hyperthyroidism. The CDR3, as DNA: TGTGCCAGCAGCCAAGGTTGGTGGACTAGCGGGAACTACAATGAGCAGTTCTTC. It translates to CASSQGWWTSGNYNEQFF.